This is a list of T cell receptor beta chains from one sample in a study of blood T cell repertoires in COVID-19. Measured with immunoSEQ multiplex PCR; TCRdb has only the in-frame clones, and not every one. This sample has about 140,000 clones; around three quarters occur once, and the top ten carry under 15%. Sequencing input: peripheral blood. All receptors come from an elderly man with acute or convalescent COVID-19. The CDR3 runs from the conserved cysteine through the conserved F or W. The D gene is left open where the match is weak. Size is stated for part of the rows, as once, few or many counts, or as a class when the clone is expanded.

V gene: TRBV19
J gene: TRBJ1-5
clone size: -
D gene: -
CDR3 protein: CASRPWQGNQPQHF
CDR3 DNA: TGTGCCAGTAGACCTTGGCAGGGCAATCAGCCCCAGCATTTT

V gene: TRBV6-1
J gene: TRBJ2-2
clone size: few
D gene: TRBD2
CDR3 protein: CASSERGGANTGELFF
CDR3 DNA: TGTGCCAGCAGTGAACGGGGGGGTGCGAACACCGGGGAGCTGTTTTTT

V gene: TRBV2
J gene: TRBJ1-3
clone size: -
D gene: -
CDR3 protein: CASRDIQGGGNTIYF
CDR3 DNA: TGTGCCAGCAGAGATATTCAGGGAGGTGGAAACACCATATATTTT

V gene: TRBV29-1
J gene: TRBJ1-1
clone size: -
D gene: -
CDR3 protein: CSVDPRANTEAFF
CDR3 DNA: TGCAGCGTTGATCCTCGAGCGAACACTGAAGCTTTCTTT

V gene: TRBV3-1/TRBV3-2
J gene: TRBJ1-4
clone size: many
D gene: TRBD1
CDR3 protein: CASSEPSGGNEKLFF
CDR3 DNA: TGTGCCAGCAGCGAACCCTCAGGGGGTAATGAAAAACTGTTTTTT

V gene: TRBV5-4
J gene: TRBJ1-1
clone size: -
D gene: TRBD1
CDR3 protein: CASSSGQLREAFF
CDR3 DNA: TGTGCCAGCAGCTCGGGACAGCTCCGTGAAGCTTTCTTT

V gene: TRBV19
J gene: TRBJ1-5
clone size: -
D gene: -
CDR3 protein: CASTTGGNQPQHF
CDR3 DNA: TGTGCCAGCACGACAGGCGGCAATCAGCCCCAGCATTTT

V gene: TRBV6-5
J gene: TRBJ2-7
clone size: -
D gene: -
CDR3 protein: CASSYRTGYEQYF
CDR3 DNA: TGTGCCAGCAGTTACAGAACAGGGTACGAGCAGTACTTC

V gene: TRBV28
J gene: TRBJ1-2
clone size: -
D gene: TRBD1
CDR3 protein: CASSAGTGVYGYTF
CDR3 DNA: TGTGCCAGCAGTGCCGGGACAGGAGTCTATGGCTACACCTTC

V gene: TRBV6-6
J gene: TRBJ2-3
clone size: many
D gene: -
CDR3 protein: CASSRTPSASTDTQYF
CDR3 DNA: TGTGCCAGCAGTCGAACTCCTAGCGCATCCACAGATACGCAGTATTTT

V gene: TRBV5-1
J gene: TRBJ1-6
clone size: few
D gene: -
CDR3 protein: CASSLDPGSKSGPLHF
CDR3 DNA: TGCGCCAGCAGCTTGGATCCAGGCAGCAAAAGTGGACCCCTCCACTTT

V gene: TRBV6-4
J gene: TRBJ2-1
clone size: once
D gene: -
CDR3 protein: CASSPGGLNEQFF
CDR3 DNA: TGTGCCAGCAGTCCCGGGGGGCTCAATGAGCAGTTCTTC

V gene: TRBV18
J gene: TRBJ2-2
clone size: -
D gene: TRBD2
CDR3 protein: CASSPFGQRLALTGELFF
CDR3 DNA: TGTGCCAGCTCACCATTTGGGCAAAGACTAGCCCTCACCGGGGAGCTGTTTTTT

V gene: TRBV7-8
J gene: TRBJ1-2
clone size: -
D gene: -
CDR3 protein: CASSLGRQVRDYGYTF
CDR3 DNA: TGTGCCAGCAGCTTAGGTAGACAGGTCCGCGACTATGGCTACACCTTC